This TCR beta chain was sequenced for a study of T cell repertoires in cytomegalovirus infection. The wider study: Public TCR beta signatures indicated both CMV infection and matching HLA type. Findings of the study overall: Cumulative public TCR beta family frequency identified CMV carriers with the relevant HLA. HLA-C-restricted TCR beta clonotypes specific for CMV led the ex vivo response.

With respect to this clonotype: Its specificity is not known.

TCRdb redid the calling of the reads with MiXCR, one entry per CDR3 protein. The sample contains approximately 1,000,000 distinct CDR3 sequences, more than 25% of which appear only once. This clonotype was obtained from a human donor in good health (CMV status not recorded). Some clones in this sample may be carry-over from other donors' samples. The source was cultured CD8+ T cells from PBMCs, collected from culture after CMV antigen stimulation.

The CDR3 DNA reads as TGTGCCAGCTCACCAGGGCCAGGGGATATCACCGGGGAGCTGTTTTTT. It yields the protein CASSPGPGDITGELFF. The V call is TRBV18, the J call TRBJ2-2; perhaps TRBD1 as D (6 bases). This CDR3 region has 16 residues. Looked up from germline, CDR1 is KGHSH and CDR2 is LQKENI. The germline V and J ends were trimmed by 2 bases and 4 bases, with 14 bases remaining between them.